This is a list of T cell receptor beta chains from one sample in a study of T cell responses to AZD1222 COVID-19 vaccine. Measured with immunoSEQ multiplex PCR; TCRdb has only the in-frame clones, and not every one. This table holds 130,000 to 150,000 clones, around 83% found once. Sequences were derived from peripheral blood, sampled on day 0 of MenACWY control vaccination. These receptor sequences come from an adult in good health. Both conserved end residues are part of each CDR3. A D gene is named only where the DNA matches it firmly. Where a row states a size, it is once, few, many or the class of an expanded clone; other rows omit it.

D gene	V gene	clone size	J gene	CDR3 DNA	CDR3 protein
TRBD1	TRBV27	NA	TRBJ2-1	TGTGCCAGCAGTTTCCCTATTACGGACAGGGGCGGAGGACGCCAACTCAATGAGCAGTTCTTC	CASSFPITDRGGGRQLNEQFF
NA	TRBV15	NA	TRBJ1-6	TGTGCCACCAGCAGAGATCTCGGGAATTCACCCCTCCACTTT	CATSRDLGNSPLHF
NA	TRBV14	NA	TRBJ2-1	TGTGCCAGCAGCCATGATTATTACAATGAGCAGTTCTTC	CASSHDYYNEQFF
NA	TRBV3-1/TRBV3-2	few	TRBJ2-5	TGTGCCAGCAGCCAAAGAGTGGGGCAAGAGACCCAGTACTTC	CASSQRVGQETQYF
NA	TRBV19	NA	TRBJ2-1	TGTGCCAGTAGTATAGGTAGGGGTGATGAGCAGTTCTTC	CASSIGRGDEQFF
NA	TRBV9	NA	TRBJ1-2	TGTGCCAGCAGCCAAACTGCGGGGGGAAGTAACTATGGCTACACCTTC	CASSQTAGGSNYGYTF
NA	TRBV10-3	NA	TRBJ1-1	TGTGCCTCCAGGGACATGAACACTGAAGCTTTCTTT	CASRDMNTEAFF
NA	TRBV7-8	NA	TRBJ1-1	TGTGCCAGCAGCTTAGTGTCAGGGGCAGCTTTCTTT	CASSLVSGAAFF
TRBD1	TRBV28	few	TRBJ2-3	TGTGCCAGCAGTTTATTACGCAGGGGGTTTACAGATACGCAGTATTTT	CASSLLRRGFTDTQYF
NA	TRBV2	NA	TRBJ1-1	TGTGCCAGCAGTACCCAGGGTGACACTGAAGCTTTCTTT	CASSTQGDTEAFF
NA	TRBV12-3/TRBV12-4	once	TRBJ2-3	TGTGCCAGCAGTGGCAGGAAAGAGCAGTATTTT	CASSGRKEQYF
TRBD2	TRBV5-1	NA	TRBJ2-2	TGCGCCAGCAGCTCCCTCCTAGCGGGAACCGGGGAGCTGTTTTTT	CASSSLLAGTGELFF
NA	TRBV5-6	few	TRBJ1-1	TGTGCCAGCAGTTGGGGAGACGTGAACACTGAAGCTTTCTTT	CASSWGDVNTEAFF
NA	TRBV19	few	TRBJ1-5	TGTGCCAGTAGTATATCAGGGACACTTAGCAATCAGCCCCAGCATTTT	CASSISGTLSNQPQHF
NA	TRBV6-5	NA	TRBJ1-2	TGTGCCAGCAGATCCGGGACGGACCTCTATGGCTACACCTTC	CASRSGTDLYGYTF